The 11 T cell receptor beta chains below all came from one sample that was sequenced in a study of a mutant IDH1 vaccine in newly diagnosed glioma. These receptors are not linked to any known antigen. Time point in this sample: week 35, safety follow-up. What each vaccine dose contained was 300 ug of mutant IDH1 20-mer peptide, accompanied by topical imiquimod. Here immunoSEQ multiplex PCR was the method, and the copy in TCRdb shows in-frame clones only, minus some. Among tens of thousands of clones listed, around four fifths were seen once. The sequencing used PBMCs, collected from a glioma patient whose treatment included an IDH1 peptide vaccine. These receptors were obtained from a man aged 25-40 years with glioma.

J is TRBJ1-2 and V is TRBV5-4; D gene ambiguous. Germline V gives CDR1 SGHNT, CDR2 YYREEE (reference sequence). The ends were cut back, 2 bases at V and 8 bases at J, with 13 bases in the middle. The CDR3 loop spans 13 amino acids. The DNA for the CDR3 is TGTGCCAGCAGCTTAGGGTCCTCCTTGGGCTACACCTTC. Translated, it gives CASSLGSSLGYTF.

The V and J genes are TRBV4-2 and TRBJ1-5; D is ambiguous. The germline CDR1 and CDR2 sequences are LGHNA and YNFKEQ. The CDR3 spans 16 residues. V was trimmed by 4 bases and J by 2 bases, leaving 15 bases between them. This CDR3 reads CASSPPDPVGNQPQHF. In DNA, the CDR3 is TGTGCCAGCAGCCCTCCGGATCCGGTGGGCAATCAGCCCCAGCATTTT.

This sequence joins TRBV18 and TRBJ2-7, with a weak D call TRBD1 (5 bases). The CDR3 has 16 residues. Trimming took 0 bases from V and 0 from J, leaving 12 bases between them. Looked up from germline, CDR1 is KGHSH and CDR2 is LQKENI. The CDR3 reads CASSPPRGSISYEQYF. For the CDR3, the DNA is TGTGCCAGCTCACCACCTAGGGGTTCGATCTCCTACGAGCAGTACTTC.

This chain links TRBV13 with TRBJ2-2; perhaps TRBD2 as D (6 bases). CDR1 is PRHDT and CDR2 is FYEKMQ in the germline V gene (reference sequence). The CDR3 has 14 amino acids. Trimming took 4 bases from V and 1 from J, leaving 7 bases between them. The CDR3, as DNA: TGTGCCAGCAGCTCCGGGGGGAACACCGGGGAGCTGTTTTTT. This encodes CASSSGGNTGELFF.

The chain carries TRBV15 and TRBJ1-5; D ambiguous. V was trimmed by 5 bases and J by 3 bases, leaving 8 bases between them. Germline CDR1 LNHNV, CDR2 YYDKDF (reference sequence). The CDR3 has 13 residues. Here the CDR3 reads CATSLGFNQPQHF. CDR3 bases: TGTGCCACCAGCTTGGGGTTCAATCAGCCCCAGCATTTT.

The gene calls are TRBV7-2 and TRBJ1-1; 9 bases are shared with TRBD1. CDR3 size: 14 residues. The germline CDR1 and CDR2 sequences are SGHTA and FQGNSA. With 5 bases clipped from V and 5 bases from J, the junction kept 6 bases outside the gene matches. The CDR3 region has the DNA TGTGCCAGCAGCGTAGACAGGGGGAGGACTGAAGCTTTCTTT. Its translation: CASSVDRGRTEAFF.

This chain joins TRBV10-1 and TRBJ2-4; the D call may be TRBD1 or TRBD2 (6 bases each). The CDR3 has 15 residues. Germline V gene sequence: CDR1 WNHNN, CDR2 SYGVQD (reference sequence). V gave up 6 bases and J gave up 6 bases, with 18 bases separating them. The CDR3 DNA reads as TGCGCCAGCAGCCCCAGTAGGGGGGCCGGAAACATTCAGTACTTC. Translation gives CASSPSRGAGNIQYF.

The chain uses TRBV6-1 and TRBJ2-1, with 9 bases identical to TRBD1. The CDR3 has 15 amino acids. Germline V lookup: CDR1 MNHNS, CDR2 SASEGT. J gave up 3 bases and V 10 bases, and 10 bases lay outside the gene matches. DNA of the CDR3: TGTGCCAACGCTATGGGACAGGGTTTCTACAATGAGCAGTTCTTC. Encoded protein: CANAMGQGFYNEQFF.

V is TRBV5-6 and J is TRBJ2-1; a weak D match, TRBD1 (6 bases). V lost 3 bases and J 15 bases, leaving 13 bases between the germline ends. Per the germline V gene, CDR1 is SGHDT and CDR2 is YYEEEE. This CDR3 spans 11 amino acids. The CDR3 bases are TGTGCCAGCAGCTCCCGACAGGTGACGTTCTTC. Residues: CASSSRQVTFF.

This clone has only one observation. The chain couples TRBV7-6 to TRBJ2-3, with TRBD1 identical over 7 bases. J was trimmed by 5 bases and V by 1 base; bases with no gene match: 9. The CDR3 is 16 residues long. Germline CDR1 SGHVS, CDR2 FNYEAQ. In DNA form, the CDR3 reads TGTGCCAGCAGCTTAGTCCAGGGACAGCTCGTAGATACGCAGTATTTT. It encodes CASSLVQGQLVDTQYF.

This clone was seen only once. The chain is built from TRBV4-1 and TRBJ2-7, with D tentatively TRBD2 (5 bases). CDR3 length equals 16 residues. Germline V CDR1 and CDR2: MGHRA, YSYEKL. The V end lost 4 bases, the J end lost 3 bases, and 19 bases lay between the germline ends. CDR3 protein: CASSLTRARNNYEQYF. The CDR3 nucleotides are TGCGCCAGCAGCCTAACTAGGGCTAGGAATAACTACGAGCAGTACTTC.